Listed here are 5 T cell receptor beta chains from one sample, sequenced in a study of CD8+ T cells in alopecia areata. Investigators isolated RNA and reverse transcribed it into cDNA to act as the sequencing template. Repertoires were generated with immunoSEQ multiplex PCR, while TCRdb's copy carries only in-frame clones and drops some. The table has 35,000 to 45,000 clones, 80% to 95% seen once. Treatment given: oral pan-JAK inhibitor, 5-10 mg twice daily. Here the sequenced sample was CD8+ T cells sorted from blood, taken at week 24, from a patient treated with tofacitinib. These TCRs come from a human donor with alopecia areata.

This chain uses TRBV5-6 with TRBJ2-1; D unresolved. Germline V gene sequence: CDR1 SGHDT, CDR2 YYEEEE. The ends were cut back, 0 bases at V and 9 bases at J, with 7 bases in the middle. The CDR3 consists of 12 residues. For the CDR3, the DNA is TGTGCCAGCAGCTTGGGAGCGATTGAGCAGTTCTTC. The encoded protein is CASSLGAIEQFF.

J is TRBJ1-1 and V is TRBV2; D gene unclear. V shed 10 bases and J shed 1 base, with 7 bases lying between them. The CDR3 spans 11 residues. Looked up from germline, CDR1 is SNHLY and CDR2 is FYNNEI. The DNA of the CDR3 is TGTGCCAACAAGAGGAACACTGAAGCTTTCTTT. Protein: CANKRNTEAFF.

The CDR3 DNA follows: TGCGCCAGCAGCCAGGGAACCTACACCTACGAGCAGTACTTC. Amino acid sequence: CASSQGTYTYEQYF. This sequence joins TRBV4-1 and TRBJ2-7; D remains ambiguous. The CDR3 is 14 amino acids. Deletions cut 3 bases from V and 2 bases from J, with 11 bases between. The germline V gene has CDR1 MGHRA and CDR2 YSYEKL.

The chain employs TRBV5-6 and TRBJ2-1; D ambiguous. This CDR3 region has 14 residues. Trimming shortened V by 4 bases and J by 0 bases, and 8 bases separated the two germline ends. Germline CDR1 is SGHDT and CDR2 is YYEEEE. In DNA, the CDR3 is TGTGCCAGCAGCCGCGTTGACTCCTACAATGAGCAGTTCTTC. Amino acids: CASSRVDSYNEQFF.

This rearrangement joins TRBV30 to TRBJ2-5, with D perhaps given as TRBD1 or TRBD2 (5 bases each). The germline gives CDR1 GTSNPN, CDR2 SVGIG (reference sequence). This CDR3 has 14 residues. Trimming took off 2 bases at V and 3 bases at J, with 13 bases between the two ends. The CDR3 region is CAWSSGQAEETQYF. DNA for the CDR3: TGTGCCTGGAGTTCGGGGCAGGCAGAAGAGACCCAGTACTTC. The full variable domain, its missing parts supplied by reference TRBV30 and TRBJ2-5, is SQTIHQWPATLVQPVGSPLSLECTVEGTSNPNLYWYRQAAGRGLQLLFYSVGIGQISSEVPQNLSASRPQDRQFILSSKKLLLSDSGFYLCAWSSGQAEETQYFGPGTRLLVL.